These T cell receptor beta chains were read from a single sample in a study of graft-versus-host responses after intestinal transplantation. Clones were sequenced by immunoSEQ multiplex PCR, and TCRdb holds only the in-frame ones, with some missing. The sample includes over 40,000 clones, 85% to 95% of them seen just once. Their antigen targets remain unknown. The sequences come from unstimulated CD8+ T cells sorted from spleen or lymph node cells, collected before transplant. The receptors stem from a human donor who was the organ donor for an intestinal transplant. The CDR3 runs from the conserved cysteine through the conserved F or W. The D gene is left open where the match is weak. Rows may omit the clone size; those that give it use once, few, many or a size class.

cdr3_aa cdr3_nt v_call d_call cdr3_length clone_size j_call
CASSLGQVDWDTQYF TGTGCCAGCAGCTTAGGGCAGGTTGATTGGGATACGCAGTATTTT TRBV7-3 NA 15 NA TRBJ2-3
CASSVTGYDQPQHF TGTGCCAGCAGCGTAACAGGGTATGATCAGCCCCAGCATTTT TRBV9 NA 14 NA TRBJ1-5
CASSPYRVEVRETQYF TGTGCCAGCTCACCATATCGAGTTGAGGTGCGAGAGACCCAGTACTTC TRBV18 NA 16 NA TRBJ2-5
CASSARGLVNSPLHF TGTGCCAGCAGCGCCAGGGGGCTGGTGAATTCACCCCTCCACTTT TRBV9 TRBD1 15 NA TRBJ1-6
CSVDSGTGLSYGYTF TGCAGCGTTGACTCGGGGACAGGGCTTAGCTATGGCTACACCTTC TRBV29-1 TRBD1 15 NA TRBJ1-2
CASSLRARPETQYF TGTGCCAGCAGCTTAAGGGCGAGACCAGAGACCCAGTACTTC TRBV7-9 NA 14 NA TRBJ2-5
CASSPPSGVSDIWADTQYF TGTGCCAGCTCACCACCTTCGGGGGTCTCCGACATTTGGGCAGATACGCAGTATTTT TRBV18 NA 19 NA TRBJ2-3
CASSADSGELFF TGTGCCAGCAGTGCCGATAGCGGAGAGCTGTTTTTT TRBV6-4 NA 12 NA TRBJ2-2
CASSDSSYNEQFF TGTGCCAGCAGCGACAGCTCCTACAATGAGCAGTTCTTC TRBV6-5 NA 13 NA TRBJ2-1
CASRMWGGDNEQFF TGTGCCAGTAGAATGTGGGGGGGGGACAATGAGCAGTTCTTC TRBV19 TRBD2 14 NA TRBJ2-1
CASSLLSRSTDTQYF TGTGCCAGCAGCTTACTTTCTCGTAGCACAGATACGCAGTATTTT TRBV7-9 NA 15 NA TRBJ2-3
CASSSRLAHSYEQYF TGTGCCAGCAGCTCCCGACTAGCCCATTCCTACGAGCAGTACTTC TRBV7-2 TRBD2 15 NA TRBJ2-7
CASGLGVSPYEQYF TGTGCCAGCGGTCTAGGGGTCTCCCCCTACGAGCAGTACTTC TRBV27 NA 14 few TRBJ2-7
CASSFSGQLYEQYF TGTGCCAGCAGCTTTTCGGGACAGCTCTACGAGCAGTACTTC TRBV7-6 TRBD1 14 NA TRBJ2-7
CASSKTGEGTEAFF TGCGCCAGCAGCAAGACAGGGGAAGGGACTGAAGCTTTCTTT TRBV10-2 TRBD1 14 NA TRBJ1-1
CASSQELLAGGLDTQYF TGTGCCAGCAGCCAAGAATTGCTCGCGGGGGGACTAGATACGCAGTATTTT TRBV4-2 TRBD2 17 NA TRBJ2-3
CASSLYPGLAGGEDTQYF TGTGCCAGCAGTTTATACCCCGGTCTAGCGGGGGGGGAAGATACGCAGTATTTT TRBV27 TRBD2 18 NA TRBJ2-3
CASSIGWQGGLQPQHF TGTGCCAGTAGTATAGGCTGGCAGGGGGGTTTACAGCCCCAGCATTTT TRBV19 TRBD1 16 once TRBJ1-5
CASSLAGRGDTEAFF TGTGCCAGCAGTTTAGCGGGTAGGGGGGACACTGAAGCTTTCTTT TRBV7-6 NA 15 NA TRBJ1-1